Shown below are 8 T cell receptor beta chains from a single sample sequenced in a study of blood T cell repertoires in COVID-19. Sequencing was performed with immunoSEQ multiplex PCR; in TCRdb, only in-frame clones are kept and a portion is missing. The data contain around 220,000 clones, around 82% of them singletons. The sample was PBMCs or T cells enriched from blood (not recorded which). Receptors originate from a middle-aged woman with acute COVID-19.

V gene TRBV19 combines with J gene TRBJ1-6, with TRBD1 as a possible D gene (6 bases). CDR3 length: 14 amino acids. V lost 6 bases and J 5 bases, leaving 11 bases between the germline ends. The germline CDR1 and CDR2 sequences are LNHDA and SQIVND (reference sequence). CDR3 nucleotides: TGTGCCAGTAGAACAGGGATGAATAATTCACCCCTCCACTTT. Protein sequence: CASRTGMNNSPLHF.

This sequence joins TRBV28 and TRBJ1-6; D call uncertain. Germline-derived CDR1 and CDR2 are MDHEN and SYDVKM. The CDR3 runs to 15 residues. Trimming took off 6 bases at V and 4 bases at J, with 13 bases between the two ends. The CDR3 region is CASRTSGRYNSPLHF. Written as DNA, the CDR3 is TGTGCCAGCAGAACTAGCGGTCGTTATAATTCACCCCTCCACTTT. Full variable domain (remainder filled in from reference TRBV28 and TRBJ1-6): DVKVTQSSRYLVKRTGEKVFLECVQDMDHENMFWYRQDPGLGLRLIYFSYDVKMKEKGDIPEGYSVSREKKERFSLILESASTNQTSMYLCASRTSGRYNSPLHFGNGTRLTVT.

The chain has TRBV18 and TRBJ2-1; D uncertain. Trimming removed 0 bases at V and 4 bases at J, with 10 bases between. The germline CDR1 and CDR2 sequences are KGHSH and LQKENI. The CDR3 has 15 residues. The CDR3 is CASSPPGDGYNEQFF. CDR3 nucleotide sequence: TGTGCCAGCTCACCACCTGGAGACGGTTACAATGAGCAGTTCTTC. The full variable domain, completed using reference TRBV18 and TRBJ2-1, is NAGVMQNPRHLVRRRGQEARLRCSPMKGHSHVYWYRQLPEEGLKFMVYLQKENIIDESGMPKERFSAEFPKEGPSILRIQQVVRGDSAAYFCASSPPGDGYNEQFFGPGTRLTVL.

This chain joins TRBV27 and TRBJ2-2; a possible D gene is TRBD2 (5 bases). V was shortened by 3 bases and J by 6 bases, with 11 bases between the two germline ends. Germline V CDR1 and CDR2: MNHEY, SMNVEV (reference sequence). This CDR3 contains 14 residues. CDR3 in DNA: TGTGCCAGCAGTTTCGGGATAATCGCCGGGGAGCTGTTTTTT. This codes for CASSFGIIAGELFF.

In its sample, this clone was seen a few times. This chain links TRBV28 with TRBJ1-2; D unresolved. The CDR3 totals 16 residues. Germline-derived CDR1 and CDR2 are MDHEN and SYDVKM. The V gene lost 2 bases and the J gene lost 7 bases, with 20 bases spanning the gap. The DNA for the CDR3 is TGTGCCAGCAGTTTAAATAGTGCCGGGAGAGGGCGTGGCTACACCTTC. Amino acids: CASSLNSAGRGRGYTF.

The genes are TRBV11-1 and TRBJ1-2; D not resolved. Trimming took off 4 bases at V and 7 bases at J, with 13 bases between the two ends. The CDR3 runs 13 residues. CDR1 is SGHAT and CDR2 is FQDESV in the germline V gene (reference sequence). The CDR3 protein is CASSSYRSGGYTF. For the CDR3, the DNA is TGTGCCAGCAGCTCATACCGCTCGGGTGGCTACACCTTC.

This rearrangement joins TRBV21-1 to TRBJ2-3; TRBD2 is taken as the D call from the table, unchecked against the DNA. TRBV21-1 is a listed pseudogene. CDR3 length: 20 amino acids. CDR3 loop: CASSRHYGEDSHNFTDTQYF. DNA for the CDR3: TGTGCCAGCAGCCGTCACTATGGGGAGGACTCCCATAATTTTACAGATACGCAGTATTTT.

The genes are TRBV30 and TRBJ2-3; no clear D gene. The CDR3 totals 11 residues. CDR1 is GTSNPN, CDR2 SVGIG, per germline (reference sequence). V shed 4 bases and J shed 3 bases, with 5 bases lying between them. The CDR3 sequence: CAWTFTDTQYF. DNA of the CDR3: TGTGCCTGGACCTTTACAGATACGCAGTATTTT.